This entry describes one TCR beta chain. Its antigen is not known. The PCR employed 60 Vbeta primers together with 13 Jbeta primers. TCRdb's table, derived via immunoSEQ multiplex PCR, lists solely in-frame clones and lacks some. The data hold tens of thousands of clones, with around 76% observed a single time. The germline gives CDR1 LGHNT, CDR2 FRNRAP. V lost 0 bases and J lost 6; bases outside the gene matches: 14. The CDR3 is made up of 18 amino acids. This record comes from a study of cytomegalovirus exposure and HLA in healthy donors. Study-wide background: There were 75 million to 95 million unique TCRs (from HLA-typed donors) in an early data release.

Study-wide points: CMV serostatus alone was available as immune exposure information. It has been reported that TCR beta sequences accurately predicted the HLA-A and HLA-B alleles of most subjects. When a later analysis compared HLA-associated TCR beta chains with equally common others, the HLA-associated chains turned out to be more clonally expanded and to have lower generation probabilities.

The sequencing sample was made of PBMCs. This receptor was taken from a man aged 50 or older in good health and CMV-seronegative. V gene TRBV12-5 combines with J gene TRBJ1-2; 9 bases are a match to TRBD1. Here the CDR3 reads CASGLVLQGAIEENGYTF. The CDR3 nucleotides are TGTGCTAGTGGTTTGGTACTACAGGGGGCTATTGAGGAGAATGGCTACACCTTC.